The 16 T cell receptor beta chains listed next were all sequenced from one sample in a study of beta chain features in type 1 diabetes. Antigen specificity for these receptors is unknown. The investigators reverse transcribed all of the isolated RNA, so they sequenced expressed TCRB transcripts. Method: immunoSEQ multiplex PCR; TCRdb's copy keeps in-frame clones and lacks some. Here the sample spans about 190,000 clones, less than 10% being singletons. General study points: Type 1 diabetes patients had TCRB CDR3s that were shorter (moderately but significantly so) in all four CD4+ subsets.

Material for sequencing was central memory CD4+ T cells from blood. The receptors here all came from a man aged 18 to 29 with type 1 diabetes.

The chain is built from TRBV19 and TRBJ2-1; D is perhaps TRBD2 (5 bases). This CDR3 contains 11 residues. CDR1 is LNHDA and CDR2 is SQIVND in the germline V gene (reference sequence). V gave up 5 bases and J gave up 14 bases, with 13 bases separating them. The CDR3 here is CASSPESGEFF. The CDR3 DNA is TGTGCCAGTAGTCCGGAGTCCGGGGAGTTCTTC.

This clone was detected only a few times. The chain combines TRBV4-2 with TRBJ2-5; no firm D call. The CDR3 is 12 residues long. The V gene's germline CDR1 is LGHNA and CDR2 YNFKEQ. V was clipped by 9 bases and J by 2 bases, with 10 bases between them. Written as DNA, the CDR3 is TGTGCCAGTTCTCAGAAACAAGAGACCCAGTACTTC. Amino acids: CASSQKQETQYF.

The J gene is TRBJ2-2, the V gene TRBV7-9; a weak D match, TRBD1 (5 bases). V lost 2 bases to trimming and J lost 4 bases, with 14 bases between them. The V gene's germline CDR1 is SEHNR and CDR2 FQNEAQ (reference sequence). The CDR3 extends over 16 amino acids. CDR3 DNA sequence: TGTGCCAGCAGCTTAAGGGGCAACCGTGGCACCGGGGAGCTGTTTTTT. Amino acid sequence: CASSLRGNRGTGELFF.

This clone was counted only a few times. The chain couples TRBV5-1 to TRBJ1-1; no firm D call. V dropped 5 bases and J dropped 3 bases, with 11 bases sitting between them. This CDR3 spans 13 amino acids. Germline V gene sequence: CDR1 SGHRS, CDR2 YFSETQ. DNA of the CDR3: TGCGCCAGCAGTATTTTCGGGGACACTGAAGCTTTCTTT. Residues: CASSIFGDTEAFF.

This clone was counted only a few times. The gene calls are TRBV7-9 and TRBJ2-5; 8 nucleotides align to TRBD1. This CDR3 is built from 14 residues. After removal of 3 bases from V and 2 bases from J, the junction contained 2 bases not matched to a gene. CDR1 and CDR2 (germline): SEHNR, FQNEAQ (reference sequence). The CDR3 coding sequence is TGTGCCAGCAGCTTTTGGACAGGGCAAGAGACCCAGTACTTC. Its protein product is CASSFWTGQETQYF.

This clone has more than one count but fewer than ten. The chain uses TRBV6-5 and TRBJ1-5, with D possibly being TRBD1 (5 bases). This CDR3 is built from 13 residues. The germline V gene has CDR1 MNHEY and CDR2 SVGAGI. The V end lost 6 bases, the J end lost 7 bases, and 13 bases lay between the germline ends. The CDR3 bases are TGTGCCAGCAGCTCGGTCCAGGGACAGCCCCAGCATTTT. As protein: CASSSVQGQPQHF.

The chain employs TRBV4-2 and TRBJ2-3; 11 nucleotides line up with TRBD2. The germline V gene has CDR1 LGHNA and CDR2 YNFKEQ. The CDR3 is 17 residues long. Losses at the gene ends were 2 bases for V and 2 bases for J; bases not matched to a gene: 6. DNA of the CDR3: TGTGCCAGCAGCCAAAGAACTAGCGGGAGTTCCACAGATACGCAGTATTTT. Translation gives CASSQRTSGSSTDTQYF.

The V call is TRBV5-4, the J call TRBJ2-1; 8 nucleotides match TRBD1. Per the germline V gene, CDR1 is SGHNT and CDR2 is YYREEE (reference sequence). J gave up 8 bases and V 5 bases, and 9 bases lay outside the gene matches. The CDR3 length is 14 residues. CDR3 bases: TGTGCCAGCAGTCGACAGGGGACCGACGATGAGCAGTTCTTC. It encodes CASSRQGTDDEQFF.

There are a few counts of this clone. This chain connects TRBV2 to TRBJ1-4; D is unclear. The germline gives CDR1 SNHLY, CDR2 FYNNEI. This CDR3 is built from 16 residues. Trimming pared 5 bases from V and 8 bases from J, leaving 21 bases between. CDR3 residues: CASSYLRSSPREKLFF. The DNA of the CDR3 is TGTGCCAGCAGTTACCTCCGATCCTCCCCGAGAGAAAAACTGTTTTTT.

The V gene is TRBV30, the J gene TRBJ2-1; TRBD2 is a possible D gene (6 bases). The germline V and J ends were trimmed by 0 bases and 3 bases, with 12 bases remaining between them. This CDR3 spans 15 amino acids. Germline loops: CDR1 GTSNPN, CDR2 SVGIG (reference sequence). The CDR3 nucleotides are TGTGCCTGGAGTGTACTCCGGCGGGACTACAATGAGCAGTTCTTC. Translated: CAWSVLRRDYNEQFF.

The chain employs TRBV5-1 and TRBJ2-6; D ambiguous. Trimming took off 0 bases at V and 0 bases at J, with 10 bases between the two ends. CDR3 length: 17 residues. Germline values: CDR1 SGHRS, CDR2 YFSETQ. CDR3 residues: CASSLAQSLSGANVLTF. In nucleotides, the CDR3 is TGCGCCAGCAGCTTGGCACAGTCGCTCTCTGGGGCCAACGTCCTGACTTTC.

The chain joins TRBV7-2 to TRBJ2-1, with 11 nucleotides matching TRBD1. CDR1 SGHTA and CDR2 FQGNSA come from the germline V gene. CDR3 length equals 15 residues. With V trimmed by 5 bases and J by 6 bases, 6 bases remained unmatched. CDR3 region: CASSRGQGASNEQFF. CDR3 DNA: TGTGCCAGCAGCCGCGGACAGGGGGCGAGCAATGAGCAGTTCTTC.

The chain has TRBV4-1 and TRBJ1-2; 9 nucleotides match TRBD1. CDR1 and CDR2 from the germline V gene are MGHRA and YSYEKL. This CDR3 is 16 amino acids long. The ends lost 0 bases at V and 5 bases at J; junction bases unmatched: 7. The CDR3 here is CASSQEHRTGVYGYTF. The CDR3 nucleotides read TGCGCCAGCAGCCAAGAGCACAGGACAGGGGTATATGGCTACACCTTC.

The rearrangement uses TRBV6-6 and TRBJ2-2; 8 bases map to TRBD1. The V gene end was trimmed by 6 bases and the J gene end by 5 bases; junction bases not matched to a gene: 8. This CDR3 comprises 15 residues. CDR1 MNHNY and CDR2 SVGAGI come from the germline V gene (reference sequence). The DNA of the CDR3 is TGTGCCAGCAGACCCGGGACAGGATCTACCGGGGAGCTGTTTTTT. Residues: CASRPGTGSTGELFF.

The V and J genes are TRBV5-1 and TRBJ2-5, with D tentatively TRBD1 (5 bases). Trimming stripped 4 bases from V and 4 bases from J, with 14 bases between. Germline V CDR1 and CDR2: SGHRS, YFSETQ. CDR3 length equals 14 residues. The DNA for the CDR3 is TGCGCCAGCAGCGCTCAGGGAAGCGTAGAGACCCAGTACTTC. This codes for CASSAQGSVETQYF.

Of note for this clone: One base away lies a much larger clone, so this may be a sequencing read error. The chain is built from TRBV6-5 and TRBJ1-2; 7 bases fit TRBD1. This CDR3 is built from 14 residues. Germline lookup yields CDR1 MNHEY and CDR2 SVGAGI. Losses at the gene ends were 6 bases for V and 0 bases for J; bases not matched to a gene: 4. The CDR3 DNA reads as TGTGCCAGCAGCCGGGACAGTACTAACTATGGCTACACCTTC. Its protein is CASSRDSTNYGYTF.